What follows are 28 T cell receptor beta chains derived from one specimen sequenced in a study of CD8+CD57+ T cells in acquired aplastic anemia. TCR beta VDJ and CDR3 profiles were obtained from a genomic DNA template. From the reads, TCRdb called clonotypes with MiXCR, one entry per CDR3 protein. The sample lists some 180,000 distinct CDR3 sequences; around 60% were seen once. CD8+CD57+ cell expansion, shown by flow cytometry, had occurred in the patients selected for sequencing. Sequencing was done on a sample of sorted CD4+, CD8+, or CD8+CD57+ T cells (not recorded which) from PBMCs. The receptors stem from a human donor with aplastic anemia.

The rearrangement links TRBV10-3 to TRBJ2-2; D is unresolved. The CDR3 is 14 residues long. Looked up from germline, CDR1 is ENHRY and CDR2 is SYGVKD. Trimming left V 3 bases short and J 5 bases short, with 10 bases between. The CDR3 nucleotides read TGTGCCATCAGTGACTCGGCCCCAACCGGGGAGCTGTTTTTT. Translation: CAISDSAPTGELFF.

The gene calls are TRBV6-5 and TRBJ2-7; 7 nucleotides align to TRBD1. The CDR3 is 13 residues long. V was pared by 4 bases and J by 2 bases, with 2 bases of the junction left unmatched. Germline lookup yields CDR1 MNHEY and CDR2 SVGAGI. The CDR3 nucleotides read TGTGCCAGCAGTTCGGACAGGCCCTACGAGCAGTACTTC. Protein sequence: CASSSDRPYEQYF.

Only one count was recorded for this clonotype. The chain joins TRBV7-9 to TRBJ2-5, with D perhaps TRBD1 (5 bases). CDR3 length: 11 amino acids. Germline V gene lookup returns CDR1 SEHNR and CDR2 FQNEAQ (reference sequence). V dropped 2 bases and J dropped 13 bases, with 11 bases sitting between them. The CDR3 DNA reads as TGTGCCAGCAGCTTATATGACAGCTTGTACTTC. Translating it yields CASSLYDSLYF. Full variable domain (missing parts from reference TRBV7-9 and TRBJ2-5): DTGVSQNPRHKITKRGQNVTFRCDPISEHNRLYWYRQTLGQGPEFLTYFQNEAQLEKSRLLSDRFSAERPKGSFSTLEIQRTEQGDSAMYLCASSLYDSLYFGPGTRLLVL.

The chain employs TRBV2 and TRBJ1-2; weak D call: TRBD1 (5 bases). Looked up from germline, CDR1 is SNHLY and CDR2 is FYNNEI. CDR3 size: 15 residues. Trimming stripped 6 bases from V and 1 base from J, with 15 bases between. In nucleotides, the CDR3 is TGTGCCAGCAGACAGGTCCTATCGATTAACTATGGCTACACCTTC. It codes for CASRQVLSINYGYTF.

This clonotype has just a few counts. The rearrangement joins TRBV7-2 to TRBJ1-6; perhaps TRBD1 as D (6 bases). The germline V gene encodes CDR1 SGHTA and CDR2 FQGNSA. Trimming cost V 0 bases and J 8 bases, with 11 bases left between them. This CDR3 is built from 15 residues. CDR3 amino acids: CASSLALGGHSPLHF. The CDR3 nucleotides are TGTGCCAGCAGCTTAGCATTGGGGGGGCATTCACCCCTCCACTTT.

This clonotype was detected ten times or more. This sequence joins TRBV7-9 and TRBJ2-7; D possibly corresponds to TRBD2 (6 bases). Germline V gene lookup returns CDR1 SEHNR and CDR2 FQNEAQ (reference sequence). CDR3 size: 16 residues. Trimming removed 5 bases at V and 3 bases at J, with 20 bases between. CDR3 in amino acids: CASSPRGGLSRYEQYF. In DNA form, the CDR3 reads TGTGCCAGCAGCCCACGTGGGGGGTTAAGCCGCTACGAGCAGTACTTC.

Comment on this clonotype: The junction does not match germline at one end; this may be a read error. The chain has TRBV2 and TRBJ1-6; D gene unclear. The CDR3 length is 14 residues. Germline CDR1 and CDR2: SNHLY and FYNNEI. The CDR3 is CASSLAPGDSPPHF. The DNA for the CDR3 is TGTGCCAGCAGCTTGGCCCCCGGAGATTCACCCCCCCACTTT.

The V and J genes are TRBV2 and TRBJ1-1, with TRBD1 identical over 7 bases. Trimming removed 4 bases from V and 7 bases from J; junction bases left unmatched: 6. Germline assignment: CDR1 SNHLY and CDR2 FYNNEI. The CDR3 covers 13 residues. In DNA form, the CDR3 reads TGTGCCAGCAGTGTGAGGGGGCTGGTTGAAGCTTTCTTT. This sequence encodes CASSVRGLVEAFF.

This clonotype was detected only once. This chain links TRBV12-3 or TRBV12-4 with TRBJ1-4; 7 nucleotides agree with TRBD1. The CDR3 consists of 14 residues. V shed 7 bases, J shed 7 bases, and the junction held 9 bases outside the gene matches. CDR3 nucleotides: TGTGCCAGCAATCCGACAGGGTTTGGTGAAAAACTGTTTTTT. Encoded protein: CASNPTGFGEKLFF.

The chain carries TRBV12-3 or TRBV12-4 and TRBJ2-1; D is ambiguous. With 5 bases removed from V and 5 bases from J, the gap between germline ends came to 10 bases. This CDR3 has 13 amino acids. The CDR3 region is CASSQSDHNEQFF. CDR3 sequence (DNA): TGTGCCAGCAGTCAAAGTGACCACAATGAGCAGTTCTTC.

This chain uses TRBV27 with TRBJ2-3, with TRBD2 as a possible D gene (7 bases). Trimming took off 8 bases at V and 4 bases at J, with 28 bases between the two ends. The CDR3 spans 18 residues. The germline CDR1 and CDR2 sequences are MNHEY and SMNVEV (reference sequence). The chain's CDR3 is CASQGWGGEGLEADTQYF. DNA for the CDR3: TGTGCCAGCCAGGGGTGGGGGGGCGAGGGGCTGGAGGCAGATACGCAGTATTTT.

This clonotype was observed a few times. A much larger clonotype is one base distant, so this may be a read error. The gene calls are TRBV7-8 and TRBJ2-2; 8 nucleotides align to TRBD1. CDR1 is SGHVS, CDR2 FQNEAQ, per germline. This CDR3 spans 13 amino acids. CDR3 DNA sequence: TGTGCCAGCAGCTTGGCCGTCACAGGGGGGCTGTTTTTT. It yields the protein CASSLAVTGGLFF.

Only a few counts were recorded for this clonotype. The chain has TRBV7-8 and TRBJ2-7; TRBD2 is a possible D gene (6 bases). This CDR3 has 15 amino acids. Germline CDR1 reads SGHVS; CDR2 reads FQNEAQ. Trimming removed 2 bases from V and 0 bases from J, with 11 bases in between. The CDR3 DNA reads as TGTGCCAGCAGCTTAAGGGTGGGGGGCTCCTACGAGCAGTACTTC. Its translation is CASSLRVGGSYEQYF. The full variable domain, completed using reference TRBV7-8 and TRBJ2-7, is GAGVSQSPRYKVAKRGQDVALRCDPISGHVSLFWYQQALGQGPEFLTYFQNEAQLDKSGLPSDRFFAERPEGSVSTLKIQRTQQEDSAVYLCASSLRVGGSYEQYFGPGTRLTVT.

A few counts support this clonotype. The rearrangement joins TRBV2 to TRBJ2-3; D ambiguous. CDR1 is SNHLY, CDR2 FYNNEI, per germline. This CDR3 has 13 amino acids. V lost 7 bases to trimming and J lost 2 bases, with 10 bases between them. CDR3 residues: CASKRGSTDTQYF. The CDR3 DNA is TGTGCCAGCAAGAGAGGTTCCACAGATACGCAGTATTTT.

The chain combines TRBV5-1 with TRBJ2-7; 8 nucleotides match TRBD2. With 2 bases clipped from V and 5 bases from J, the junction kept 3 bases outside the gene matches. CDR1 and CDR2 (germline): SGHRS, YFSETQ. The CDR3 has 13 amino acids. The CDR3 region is CASSFGGVDEQYF. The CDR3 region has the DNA TGCGCCAGCAGCTTCGGGGGGGTGGACGAGCAGTACTTC.

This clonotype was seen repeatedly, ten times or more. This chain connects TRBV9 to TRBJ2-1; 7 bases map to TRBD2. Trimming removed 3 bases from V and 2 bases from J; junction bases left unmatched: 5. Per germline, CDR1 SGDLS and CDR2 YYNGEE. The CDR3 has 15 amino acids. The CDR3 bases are TGTGCCAGCAGCGACGGGACTATGACCTACAATGAGCAGTTCTTC. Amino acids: CASSDGTMTYNEQFF.

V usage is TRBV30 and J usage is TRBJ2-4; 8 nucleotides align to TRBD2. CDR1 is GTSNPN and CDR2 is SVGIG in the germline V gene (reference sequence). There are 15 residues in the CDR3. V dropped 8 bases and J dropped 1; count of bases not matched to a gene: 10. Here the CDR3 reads CAALRLAGAKNIQYF. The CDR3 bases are TGTGCCGCCTTACGCTTAGCGGGGGCCAAAAACATTCAGTACTTC.

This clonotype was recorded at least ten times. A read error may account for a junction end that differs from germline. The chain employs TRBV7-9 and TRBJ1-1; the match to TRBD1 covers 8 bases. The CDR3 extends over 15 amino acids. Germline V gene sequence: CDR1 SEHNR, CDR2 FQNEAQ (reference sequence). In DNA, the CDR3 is TGCGCCAGCAGCGGGGGACAGGTACTGAACACTGAAGCTTTCTTT. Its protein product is CASSGGQVLNTEAFF.

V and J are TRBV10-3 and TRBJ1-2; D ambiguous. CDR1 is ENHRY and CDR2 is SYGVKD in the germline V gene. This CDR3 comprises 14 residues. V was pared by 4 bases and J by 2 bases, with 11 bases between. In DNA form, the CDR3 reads TGTGCCATCAGTGTATCTACGGGGAACTATGGCTACACCTTC. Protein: CAISVSTGNYGYTF.

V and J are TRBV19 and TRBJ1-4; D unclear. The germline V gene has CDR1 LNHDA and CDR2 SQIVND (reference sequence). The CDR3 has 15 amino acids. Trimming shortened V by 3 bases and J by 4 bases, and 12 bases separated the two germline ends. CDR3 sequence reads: CASSIGAEYNEKLFF. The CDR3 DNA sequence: TGTGCCAGTAGTATCGGAGCTGAGTATAATGAAAAACTGTTTTTT. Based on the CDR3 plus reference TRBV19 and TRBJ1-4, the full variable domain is DGGITQSPKYLFRKEGQNVTLSCEQNLNHDAMYWYRQDPGQGLRLIYYSQIVNDFQKGDIAEGYSVSREKKESFPLTVTSAQKNPTAFYLCASSIGAEYNEKLFFGSGTQLSVL.

The CDR3 loop is CAISAGAVSGYTF. The CDR3 DNA reads as TGTGCCATCAGTGCGGGGGCAGTAAGTGGCTACACCTTC. This rearrangement joins TRBV10-3 to TRBJ1-2, with D maybe TRBD1 (6 bases). The germline V gene encodes CDR1 ENHRY and CDR2 SYGVKD. Trimming left V 4 bases short and J 7 bases short, with 13 bases between. The length of the CDR3 is 13 residues.

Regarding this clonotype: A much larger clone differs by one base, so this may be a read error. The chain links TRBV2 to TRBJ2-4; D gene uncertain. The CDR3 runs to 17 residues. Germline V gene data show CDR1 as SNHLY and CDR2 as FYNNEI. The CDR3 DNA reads TGTGCCAGCAGTGGGGCCCTAAGGGATTTAGCCAAAAACACTCAGTACTTC. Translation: CASSGALRDLAKNTQYF.

The CDR3 nucleotides read TGTGCCAGCAGCTCAGACAGGGGTAACATTCAGTACTTC. It translates to CASSSDRGNIQYF. The V gene is TRBV5-6, the J gene TRBJ2-4; 8 nucleotides match TRBD1. The CDR3 loop spans 13 amino acids. CDR1 and CDR2 (germline): SGHDT, YYEEEE. After removal of 3 bases from V and 7 bases from J, the junction contained 3 bases not matched to a gene.

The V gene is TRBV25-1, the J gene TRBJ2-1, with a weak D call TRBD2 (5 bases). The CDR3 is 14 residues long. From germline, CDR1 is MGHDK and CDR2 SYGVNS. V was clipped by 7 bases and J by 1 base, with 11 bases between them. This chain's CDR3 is CASKDSGSYNEQFF. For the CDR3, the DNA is TGTGCCAGCAAGGACTCAGGATCCTACAATGAGCAGTTCTTC. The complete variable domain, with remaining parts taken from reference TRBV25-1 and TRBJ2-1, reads EADIYQTPRYLVIGTGKKITLECSQTMGHDKMYWYQQDPGMELHLIHYSYGVNSTEKGDLSSESTVSRIRTEHFPLTLESARPSHTSQYLCASKDSGSYNEQFFGPGTRLTVL.

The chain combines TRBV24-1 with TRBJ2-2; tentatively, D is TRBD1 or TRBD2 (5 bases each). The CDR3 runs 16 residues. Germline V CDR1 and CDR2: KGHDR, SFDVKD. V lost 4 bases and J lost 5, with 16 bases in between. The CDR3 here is CATSDPSQGRTGELFF. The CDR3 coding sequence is TGTGCCACCAGTGACCCTAGCCAGGGTAGGACCGGGGAGCTGTTTTTT.

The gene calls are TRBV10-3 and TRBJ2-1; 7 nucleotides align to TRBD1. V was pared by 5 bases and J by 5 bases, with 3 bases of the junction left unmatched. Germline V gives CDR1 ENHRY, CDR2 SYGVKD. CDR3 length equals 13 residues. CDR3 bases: TGTGCCATCAGTCGGGACAGACACAATGAGCAGTTCTTC. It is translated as CAISRDRHNEQFF.

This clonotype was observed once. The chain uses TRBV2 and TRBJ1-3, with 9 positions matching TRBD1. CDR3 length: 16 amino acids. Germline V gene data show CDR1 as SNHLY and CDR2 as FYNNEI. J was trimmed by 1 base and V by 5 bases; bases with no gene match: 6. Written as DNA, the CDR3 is TGTGCCAGCAGTCGGGACAGGGCTTTATCTGGAAACACCATATATTTT. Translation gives CASSRDRALSGNTIYF.

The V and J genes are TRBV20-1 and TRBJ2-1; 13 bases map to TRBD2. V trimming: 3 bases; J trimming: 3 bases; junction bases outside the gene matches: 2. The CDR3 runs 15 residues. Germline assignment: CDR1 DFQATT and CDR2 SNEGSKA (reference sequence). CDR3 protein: CSARGTSGDYNEQFF. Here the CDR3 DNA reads TGCAGTGCTAGGGGGACTAGCGGGGACTACAATGAGCAGTTCTTC.